What follows are 23 T cell receptor beta chains derived from one specimen sequenced in a study of human T cells and chemical hapten exposure. TCRdb reanalysed the RACE reads using MiXCR and keeps one entry per CDR3 protein. This table has 350,000 to 450,000 distinct CDR3 sequences, approximately 5.1% appearing once. The sample's time point: pre-sensitization, week 0. Treatment described: therapeutic diphenylcyclopropenone sensitization with weekly scalp DPC. Specimen: whole blood, collected in connection with sensitization to the hapten diphenylcyclopropenone (DPC). Every receptor here comes from a woman aged 50 to 60 with alopecia areata. Some clones in this sample may be carry-over from other donors' samples.

This clonotype was recorded a few times. The chain recombines TRBV28 with TRBJ1-2; 9 bases align to TRBD1. The V gene's germline CDR1 is MDHEN and CDR2 SYDVKM. The CDR3 has 14 amino acids. The V segment lost 6 bases and the J segment 3 bases; nucleotides outside the gene matches: 5. The CDR3 coding sequence is TGTGCCAGCAGGCCCGGGACAGGGTACTATGGCTACACCTTC. This codes for CASRPGTGYYGYTF.

V is TRBV12-3 or TRBV12-4 and J is TRBJ2-1; 8 bases match TRBD2. With V trimmed by 7 bases and J by 4 bases, 6 bases remained unmatched. The CDR3 extends over 14 amino acids. This CDR3 reads CASTPGLDYNEQFF. The CDR3 DNA sequence: TGTGCCAGCACCCCGGGACTAGATTACAATGAGCAGTTCTTC.

In its sample, this clonotype was seen a few times. The CDR3 DNA sequence: TGTGCCAGCTCACCACCGGACAGGCACCGAAATGAGCAGTTCTTC. It codes for CASSPPDRHRNEQFF. The chain uses TRBV18 and TRBJ2-1; 7 nucleotides line up with TRBD1. The CDR3 covers 15 residues. Looked up from germline, CDR1 is KGHSH and CDR2 is LQKENI. J was trimmed by 7 bases and V by 0 bases; bases with no gene match: 6.

This clonotype has more than one count but fewer than ten. The V gene is TRBV15, the J gene TRBJ1-1; no firm D call. This CDR3 spans 13 amino acids. V gave up 8 bases and J gave up 1 base, with 11 bases separating them. CDR1 is LNHNV and CDR2 is YYDKDF in the germline V gene (reference sequence). The CDR3 is CATGRTRNTEAFF. The CDR3 nucleotides read TGTGCCACCGGTCGGACGAGGAACACTGAAGCTTTCTTT.

This clonotype was counted at least ten times. J is TRBJ2-1 and V is TRBV4-3; D possibly corresponds to TRBD1 (5 bases). CDR3 length: 16 residues. Trimming took off 1 base at V and 5 bases at J, with 15 bases between the two ends. Germline CDR1 reads LGHNA; CDR2 reads YSLEER. CDR3 loop: CASSQGTPTGDNEQFF. CDR3 sequence (DNA): TGCGCCAGCAGCCAAGGGACACCCACAGGTGACAATGAGCAGTTCTTC.

The chain couples TRBV20-1 to TRBJ2-3; D not resolved. This CDR3 is built from 13 residues. Trimming took off 7 bases at V and 0 bases at J, with 11 bases between the two ends. The V gene's germline CDR1 is DFQATT and CDR2 SNEGSKA (reference sequence). DNA for the CDR3: TGCAGTGTCCGAGTGGGCAGCACAGATACGCAGTATTTT. Protein sequence: CSVRVGSTDTQYF.

This clonotype was seen a few times. The V call is TRBV6-2 or TRBV6-3, the J call TRBJ1-1, with unresolved D. Trimming removed 6 bases from V and 1 base from J, with 12 bases in between. Per the germline V gene, CDR1 is MNHEY and CDR2 is SVGEGT. The CDR3 totals 14 residues. CDR3 sequence reads: CASRPPGRNTEAFF. The CDR3 bases are TGTGCCAGCAGGCCCCCAGGAAGGAACACTGAAGCTTTCTTT.

The chain links TRBV4-2 to TRBJ1-5, with a tentative D call TRBD1 (6 bases). The CDR3 contains 13 residues. Germline CDR1 LGHNA, CDR2 YNFKEQ. V dropped 4 bases and J dropped 6 bases, with 10 bases sitting between them. In nucleotides, the CDR3 is TGTGCCAGCAGCCGAGGACAGTTTCAGCCCCAGCATTTT. Encoded protein: CASSRGQFQPQHF.

This chain links TRBV6-1 with TRBJ1-5; D is perhaps TRBD1 (5 bases). Germline lookup yields CDR1 MNHNS and CDR2 SASEGT. The V end lost 7 bases, the J end lost 5 bases, and 18 bases lay between the germline ends. This CDR3 is built from 15 residues. The CDR3 reads CASNPKGTDDQPQHF. CDR3 coding DNA: TGTGCCAGCAACCCGAAAGGGACGGATGATCAGCCCCAGCATTTT.

There are a few counts of this clonotype. The V call is TRBV5-5, the J call TRBJ2-3, with 9 nucleotides matching TRBD1. The V segment lost 4 bases and the J segment 8 bases; nucleotides outside the gene matches: 14. CDR1 SGHKS and CDR2 YYEKEE come from the germline V gene (reference sequence). The CDR3 is 16 residues long. CDR3 in DNA: TGTGCCAGCAGCACTTCGGACAGGGGCCTCCGAGGTACGCAGTATTTT. It codes for CASSTSDRGLRGTQYF.

The table lists this clonotype with a few counts. V and J are TRBV7-9 and TRBJ2-1, with unresolved D. V dropped 1 base and J dropped 10 bases, with 17 bases sitting between them. From germline, CDR1 is SEHNR and CDR2 FQNEAQ (reference sequence). The length of the CDR3 is 15 residues. The CDR3 here is CASSLGPGPTGEQFF. The CDR3 DNA follows: TGTGCCAGCAGCTTAGGTCCGGGCCCAACCGGGGAGCAGTTCTTC.

This clonotype was observed a few times. The CDR3 loop reads CASSQDGGLATQTQYF. As DNA, the CDR3 is TGTGCCAGCAGCCAAGATGGGGGACTAGCGACCCAGACCCAGTACTTC. The V and J genes are TRBV14 and TRBJ2-5; TRBD2 matches 10 bases. CDR1 SGHDN and CDR2 FVKESK come from the germline V gene. CDR3 length equals 16 residues. The V segment lost 0 bases and the J segment 6 bases; nucleotides outside the gene matches: 7. Using reference TRBV14 and TRBJ2-5 for the parts outside the CDR3, the full variable domain is EAGVTQFPSHSVIEKGQTVTLRCDPISGHDNLYWYRRVMGKEIKFLLHFVKESKQDESGMPNNRFLAERTGGTYSTLKVQPAELEDSGVYFCASSQDGGLATQTQYFGPGTRLLVL.

There are many counts of this clonotype. CDR3 in DNA: TGCAGTGTGCGCCAGGGGGGTTTAAACACTGAAGCTTTCTTT. This gives the protein CSVRQGGLNTEAFF. This chain connects TRBV29-1 to TRBJ1-1, with 7 bases matching TRBD1. Per the germline V gene, CDR1 is SQVTM and CDR2 is ANQGSEA. This CDR3 comprises 14 residues.

The rearrangement links TRBV5-4 to TRBJ2-5; unclear D gene. Germline assignment: CDR1 SGHNT and CDR2 YYREEE (reference sequence). V gave up 3 bases and J gave up 7 bases, with 10 bases separating them. The CDR3 totals 12 residues. This chain's CDR3 is CASSSTEVTQYF. Here the CDR3 DNA reads TGTGCCAGCAGCTCGACTGAAGTGACCCAGTACTTC.

For the CDR3, the DNA is TGTGCCAGCAGTTTGTCCTTAGTTTACGAGCAGTACTTC. As protein: CASSLSLVYEQYF. This rearrangement joins TRBV7-2 to TRBJ2-7; D remains unclear. CDR3 length equals 13 residues. The V and J ends lost 6 bases and 4 bases respectively, with 13 bases between them. From germline, CDR1 is SGHTA and CDR2 FQGNSA.

This sequence joins TRBV6-2 or TRBV6-3 and TRBJ2-7; either TRBD1 or TRBD2 may supply D (5 bases each). The V gene lost 2 bases and the J gene lost 7 bases, with 12 bases spanning the gap. The CDR3 is 13 amino acids. The germline V gene has CDR1 MNHEY and CDR2 SVGEGT. Here the CDR3 DNA reads TGTGCCAGCAGTTACGGCAAAGGGGAGGAGCAGTACTTC. Its translation: CASSYGKGEEQYF.

Many counts were recorded for this clonotype. The chain links TRBV4-3 to TRBJ2-7; no reliable D call. The CDR3 length is 15 residues. The V end was cut by 1 base, the J end by 3 bases, with 13 bases between. Per the germline V gene, CDR1 is LGHNA and CDR2 is YSLEER. The CDR3 DNA reads as TGCGCCAGCAGCCAAGGCCTGGACCTTGTCTACGAGCAGTACTTC. Its translation is CASSQGLDLVYEQYF.

This clonotype was picked up many times. The chain combines TRBV10-3 with TRBJ2-5, with TRBD2 matching 9 bases. The CDR3 spans 14 residues. The V segment lost 11 bases and the J segment 0 bases; nucleotides outside the gene matches: 7. CDR1 and CDR2 (germline): ENHRY, SYGVKD. DNA for the CDR3: TGTGCCTCCTCGACTAGCGGAAACCAAGAGACCCAGTACTTC. This codes for CASSTSGNQETQYF.

This clonotype was seen only a few times. This chain connects TRBV20-1 to TRBJ2-7; D assignment may be TRBD1 or TRBD2 (5 bases each). Germline CDR1 and CDR2: DFQATT and SNEGSKA (reference sequence). V was shortened by 3 bases and J by 3 bases, with 15 bases between the two germline ends. There are 14 residues in the CDR3. CDR3 DNA: TGCAGTGCTAGCCGTGGGGGAACTTACTACGAGCAGTACTTC. Translating it yields CSASRGGTYYEQYF.

J is TRBJ2-1 and V is TRBV13, with 8 positions matching TRBD2. Per germline, CDR1 PRHDT and CDR2 FYEKMQ (reference sequence). The ends lost 5 bases at V and 10 bases at J; junction bases unmatched: 10. The CDR3 extends over 14 amino acids. The CDR3, as DNA: TGTGCCAGCAGCCCCGGGACTAGTGAGAGAGAGCAGTTCTTC. As protein: CASSPGTSEREQFF.

This clonotype was counted many times. This chain links TRBV11-3 with TRBJ2-1; 10 bases align to TRBD2. The germline CDR1 and CDR2 sequences are SGHNT and YENEEA. V was clipped by 3 bases and J by 8 bases; unmatched bases: 4. CDR3 length: 14 residues. The CDR3 nucleotides read TGTGCCAGCAGCTTGGCTAGCGGGAGTGATGAGCAGTTCTTC. Amino acid sequence: CASSLASGSDEQFF.

This clonotype was recorded many times. V gene TRBV4-1 combines with J gene TRBJ2-3, with 10 bases fitting TRBD2. Losses at the gene ends were 6 bases for V and 2 bases for J; bases not matched to a gene: 17. There are 19 residues in the CDR3. Germline loops: CDR1 MGHRA, CDR2 YSYEKL. The CDR3 DNA reads TGCGCCAGCAGGGATATTTTACAGCGGGGGGGCCGCGACACAGATACGCAGTATTTT. As protein: CASRDILQRGGRDTDTQYF.

This clonotype was seen more than once but under ten times. The chain combines TRBV20-1 with TRBJ2-3; 8 bases agree with TRBD2. Trimming cost V 3 bases and J 4 bases; bases outside gene matches: 6. The CDR3 loop spans 14 amino acids. Germline CDR1 is DFQATT and CDR2 is SNEGSKA (reference sequence). The CDR3 is CSARGTSGSDTQYF. The CDR3 coding sequence is TGCAGTGCTAGGGGGACTAGTGGGTCAGATACGCAGTATTTT.